This paragraph reports one T cell receptor (beta chain). Its antigen is still unknown. Trimming took 2 bases from V and 8 from J, leaving 11 bases between them. The CDR3 spans 13 residues. Per the germline V gene, CDR1 is SGHRS and CDR2 is YFSETQ. As to treatment: some 20 received Ad26.COV2.S at low or high dose, single or two shots; five or six received placebo; per-sample allocation not given. Sampling took place 63 days after the first vaccine or placebo injection. Profiled with immunoSEQ multiplex PCR; TCRdb holds only in-frame clones, not every one. The sample holds approximately 400,000 clones, around 84% seen once. The source of the sample is a study of Ad26.COV2.S vaccination and SARS-CoV-2 variants. Across the whole study: By the intramuscular route, Ad26.COV2.S was given once, or twice 56 days apart.

Study conclusions and caveats: Total T cell responses, in the TCR breadth and depth analyses, may have been underestimated. Following vaccination, spike-specific CD8+ and CD4+ T cell responses reportedly exhibited substantial breadth.

The sequencing used peripheral blood, collected in a trial of Ad26.COV2.S vaccine versus placebo. The chain employs TRBV5-1 and TRBJ2-1; D gene uncertain. The TCR was taken from a person between 18 and 65 years old who received the Ad26.COV2.S COVID-19 vaccine or a placebo. Here the CDR3 reads CASSFGAVDEQFF. The CDR3, as DNA: TGCGCCAGCAGCTTCGGAGCTGTCGATGAGCAGTTCTTC.